This TCR beta chain was sequenced in a study of T cells in Graves' hyperthyroidism and ophthalmopathy. Study in general: Peripheral blood was obtained at initial diagnosis, preceding any treatment. General study points: By a 13 V-J model, ophthalmopathy was set apart from stable hyperthyroidism. Most thyroid clonotypes that were expanded above 0.001 also turned up in blood.

The investigators amplified TCR beta CDR3 regions from RNA transcripts. An initial round of RT-PCR targeting the TCR CDR3 relied on the HTBI primer set. In TCRdb, the multiplex PCR reads were re-called with MiXCR into one record per CDR3 protein. The data show hundreds of thousands of distinct CDR3 sequences, 11% to 15% seen once. In patients aged 18 to 65, hyperthyroidism was newly diagnosed, with duration under 2 months. At least ten counts were recorded for this clonotype. Its target is unknown. Germline V gives CDR1 LGHDT, CDR2 YNNKEL (reference sequence). V lost 2 bases and J lost 0; bases outside the gene matches: 2. This CDR3 has 15 residues.

The V and J genes are TRBV3-1 and TRBJ2-7, with TRBD2 matching 9 bases. The clonotype comes from a woman aged 18-29 years with Graves' hyperthyroidism. Sequencing input: blood. The CDR3 bases are TGTGCCAGCAGCCAACAGCGGGAGGCCTCCTACGAGCAGTACTTC. Translation gives CASSQQREASYEQYF.